This record covers a single T cell receptor (beta chain). Its antigen remains unidentified. Data came from immunoSEQ multiplex PCR; TCRdb stores just in-frame clones and leaves some out. The sample lists approximately 200,000 clones, 70% to 85% seen once, with 13% in the top ten. The donors were part of the validation cohort, which consisted of some 120 subjects and was separate from the first cohort of under 850 subjects. The data originate from a study of cytomegalovirus exposure and HLA in healthy donors. Study-level background: It was reported in a later analysis that the same platform had been used for the roughly 110 validation repertoires as for the 666 first-cohort repertoires. Study-wide points: TCR beta chains numbering some 160 were designated cytomegalovirus-associated. It was found in a later analysis that first-cohort TCR clusters tended to co-occur in the 90 to 150 validation repertoires.

Germline lookup yields CDR1 MDHEN and CDR2 SYDVKM. This CDR3 has 14 residues. Trimming cost V 5 bases and J 7 bases; bases outside gene matches: 8. This TCR came from a woman aged 25 to 39 in good health and CMV-seropositive. The chain couples TRBV28 to TRBJ1-2; TRBD1 matches 9 bases. Sequenced sample: PBMCs. The CDR3 sequence is CASSHRGRISGYTF. The DNA of the CDR3 is TGTGCCAGCAGTCACAGGGGGCGGATTAGTGGCTACACCTTC.